This T cell receptor (beta chain) is from a study of human T cells and chemical hapten exposure (dated by TCRdb to the early 2020s). Broadly, across the study: The libraries were sequenced as a pool, and the TCR yield per sample differed mostly because of small variations in library volumes within the pool. Peripheral blood TCR repertoire changes were tracked in vivo in alopecia patients during primary and secondary sensitization to the hapten diphenylcyclopropenone (DPC). Each blood RNA sample was used to sequence both TCR alpha and TCR beta chains. Broader findings and caveats from the paper: The number of TCRs above 1 in 1000 frequency did not change with DPC sensitization; there was no evidence of global repertoire structure alterations. Repeated subsampling changed both the strength of the expansion versus patch-test correlation and the threshold at which the correlation became significant.

With regard to this clonotype: This receptor's antigen is unknown. The sample holds no much larger clone one base away, and base qualities are not on file.

The germline V gene (reference sequence) sets CDR1 to GTSNPN and CDR2 to SVGIG. V has 4 bases trimmed and J has 2 bases trimmed; junction bases matching no gene number 8. The CDR3, cysteine through phenylalanine, is 16 amino acids long. The only DNA kept is the CDR3, 48 bases in frame from the first base. Library creation used RACE. The run used a NextSeq 500. During library preparation, unique molecular identifiers were attached to individual cDNA molecules so that TCRs could be counted in a quantitative, reproducible way. The authors' pipeline ran thus. The median number of TCRs per sample was 95,638, ranging from 23,224 to 690,600. The Decombinator software suite was used to annotate the V, J and CDR3 of the TCR reads. For PS versus PT1 abundance plots, all samples were subsampled to the same number of TCRs (28,000). TCRs were defined as expanded if absent before sensitization and observed at least eight times at the 2-week time point. TCRdb ran its own pipeline on the public reads, namely fastp trimming at Q25 and MiXCR clone calling, and kept in-frame beta chains. Rows with one shared CDR3 protein collapse into an entry with the most common genes and DNA. The V and J calls were determined by TCRdb, not by the authors. Across this sample there are 130,000 or so distinct CDR3 sequences, with approximately 9.5% seen only once. The top ten clonotypes cover 1.5% to 2% of the sample.

The time point label here, explained by the study, means: healthy volunteer bleed at 2 weeks. Unfractionated whole blood was collected in Tempus Blood RNA tubes, and total RNA was extracted from that blood. As TCR sequencing controls, roughly five healthy volunteers were used, with blood taken at day 0, 2 weeks and 6 weeks. The source material was whole blood. This receptor was obtained from a male donor in good health. Some clones in this sample may be carry-over from other donors' samples. The V gene is TRBV30 and the J gene is TRBJ2-3; 11 central bases correspond to TRBD2. The CDR3 in this case is CAWTGTSGFNTDTQYF. The DNA sequence is as follows: TGTGCCTGGACCGGGACTAGCGGATTCAACACAGATACGCAGTATTTT.